The 27 T cell receptor beta chains presented below share a single source sample, sequenced in a study of beta chain features in type 1 diabetes. These receptors' antigens are unknown. Regarding the study as a whole: Shortening that was moderate but significant affected the TCRB CDR3s of Type 1 diabetes patients in all four CD4+ subsets.

TCRB transcripts that were expressed got sequenced, as all of the isolated RNA had been reverse transcribed. The assay was immunoSEQ multiplex PCR, and TCRdb's table has in-frame clones only and misses some. This table has tens of thousands of clones, about 49% appearing once. Specimen: stem cell memory CD4+ T cells from blood. The receptors come from a man younger than 40 with type 1 diabetes.

The V call is TRBV11-2, the J call TRBJ1-4, with D possibly TRBD1 on 6 matching bases. Germline V lookup: CDR1 SGHAT, CDR2 FQNNGV. Trimming took off 5 bases at V and 5 bases at J, with 24 bases between the two ends. This CDR3 is built from 18 residues. This CDR3 is CASSVTGTPAGWNEKLFF. As DNA, the CDR3 is TGTGCCAGCAGCGTGACCGGGACACCAGCAGGGTGGAATGAAAAACTGTTTTTT.

The V call is TRBV19, the J call TRBJ1-1; the D gene is possibly TRBD1 (5 bases). This CDR3 region has 13 residues. Germline V gene lookup returns CDR1 LNHDA and CDR2 SQIVND (reference sequence). V lost 6 bases and J 0 bases, leaving 8 bases between the germline ends. The CDR3 sequence is CASSRVLNTEAFF. Here the CDR3 DNA reads TGTGCCAGTAGCAGGGTGTTGAACACTGAAGCTTTCTTT.

CDR3 sequence: CASSQTGRGNIQYF. CDR3 coding DNA: TGTGCCAGCAGTCAAACCGGGAGAGGAAACATTCAGTACTTC. This rearrangement joins TRBV11-3 to TRBJ2-4, with D possibly being TRBD2 (6 bases). In germline, CDR1 is SGHNT, CDR2 YENEEA. CDR3 size: 14 residues. V was cut by 6 bases and J by 6 bases, with 15 bases left in between.

The rearrangement joins TRBV7-2 to TRBJ1-2; 7 bases align to TRBD1. Germline V CDR1 and CDR2: SGHTA, FQGNSA. V gave up 6 bases and J gave up 2 bases; unmatched junction bases: 6. This CDR3 has 14 residues. DNA of the CDR3: TGTGCCAGCAGTCTCATACAGGGGAACTATGGCTACACCTTC. Encoded protein: CASSLIQGNYGYTF.

This chain joins TRBV6-1 and TRBJ1-4, with TRBD1 matching over 7 bases. CDR1 is MNHNS, CDR2 SASEGT, per germline. The CDR3 contains 12 residues. J gave up 8 bases and V 10 bases, and 7 bases lay outside the gene matches. As DNA, the CDR3 is TGTGCCACGGCTTTGGGACAGGAAAAACTGTTTTTT. It is translated as CATALGQEKLFF.

This chain connects TRBV6-1 to TRBJ1-1; D is possibly TRBD1 (5 bases). V gave up 4 bases and J gave up 1 base, with 10 bases separating them. This CDR3 has 14 amino acids. Germline V gene sequence: CDR1 MNHNS, CDR2 SASEGT. The CDR3 loop is CASSVLDKNTEAFF. The CDR3 nucleotides are TGTGCCAGCAGTGTACTGGACAAGAACACTGAAGCTTTCTTT.

The chain combines TRBV4-1 with TRBJ2-7; 8 bases are shared with TRBD1. The CDR3 consists of 15 residues. The junction had 9 bases not matched to a gene; V was cut back by 4 bases and J by 4 bases. CDR1 and CDR2 (germline): MGHRA, YSYEKL. CDR3 bases: TGCGCCAGCAGCCCAATCACAGGGGGTACATACGAGCAGTACTTC. This sequence encodes CASSPITGGTYEQYF.

The table lists this clone with a few counts. This chain connects TRBV11-2 to TRBJ2-3; possible D gene TRBD2, 5 bases. V dropped 5 bases and J dropped 5 bases, with 17 bases sitting between them. This CDR3 is built from 15 residues. Germline loops: CDR1 SGHAT, CDR2 FQNNGV. This CDR3 is CASSQRWPSGDTQYF. DNA of the CDR3: TGTGCCAGCAGCCAGAGGTGGCCGAGCGGAGATACGCAGTATTTT.

This chain joins TRBV6-5 and TRBJ2-7, with TRBD1 as a possible D gene (5 bases). Germline V gives CDR1 MNHEY, CDR2 SVGAGI. This CDR3 region has 14 residues. With 5 bases removed from V and 2 bases from J, the gap between germline ends came to 13 bases. In DNA form, the CDR3 reads TGTGCCAGCAGTGAAACGGCAGGGCCCTACGAGCAGTACTTC. Translation: CASSETAGPYEQYF.

Points on this clone: In the same sample, other DNA sequences code for this CDR3. The chain uses TRBV27 and TRBJ1-5; 9 bases line up with TRBD1. CDR3 length: 15 residues. V lost 5 bases and J lost 5; bases outside the gene matches: 7. CDR1 and CDR2 (germline): MNHEY, SMNVEV (reference sequence). The CDR3 region is CASSPGDREHQPQHF. The CDR3 DNA follows: TGTGCCAGCAGTCCGGGGGACAGGGAACATCAGCCCCAGCATTTT.

This clone turned up a few times. V usage is TRBV30 and J usage is TRBJ1-3; D may be TRBD1 (5 bases). The CDR3 runs 15 residues. Trimming removed 4 bases from V and 0 bases from J, with 13 bases in between. Germline CDR1 and CDR2: GTSNPN and SVGIG (reference sequence). CDR3 in amino acids: CAWIYDSDSGNTIYF. The DNA for the CDR3 is TGTGCCTGGATTTATGACAGTGACTCTGGAAACACCATATATTTT.

This clone was observed a few times. The chain links TRBV7-9 to TRBJ2-3; D unclear. Trimming shortened V by 1 base and J by 3 bases, and 11 bases separated the two germline ends. CDR1 SEHNR and CDR2 FQNEAQ come from the germline V gene (reference sequence). The CDR3 is made up of 15 amino acids. The DNA of the CDR3 is TGTGCCAGCAGCTTAGACAGCTACGCGACAGATACGCAGTATTTT. As protein: CASSLDSYATDTQYF.

The chain combines TRBV29-1 with TRBJ1-2; 10 positions agree with TRBD1. CDR1 and CDR2 from the germline V gene are SQVTM and ANQGSEA. After removal of 6 bases from V and 4 bases from J, the junction contained 5 bases not matched to a gene. The CDR3 contains 13 residues. CDR3 DNA sequence: TGCAGCGTGAGACAGGGGGCTGGCTATGGCTACACCTTC. Its translation: CSVRQGAGYGYTF.

The V and J genes are TRBV6-1 and TRBJ2-7, with 7 nucleotides matching TRBD2. The V and J ends lost 1 base and 0 bases, in that order; junction bases with no gene match: 3. CDR1 and CDR2 (germline): MNHNS, SASEGT. The CDR3 runs to 15 residues. The CDR3 loop reads CASSEEAGRSYEQYF. The CDR3 DNA is TGTGCCAGCAGTGAAGAAGCGGGACGCTCCTACGAGCAGTACTTC.

This chain joins TRBV10-3 and TRBJ2-1, with TRBD2 matching over 8 bases. The J segment lost 3 bases and the V segment lost 2 bases, leaving 9 bases of the junction unmatched. The CDR3 covers 17 residues. CDR1 ENHRY and CDR2 SYGVKD come from the germline V gene. CDR3 bases: TGTGCCATCAGTGAGATGGGTAGCGGGACCGTCTACAATGAGCAGTTCTTC. Its protein product is CAISEMGSGTVYNEQFF.

Here the CDR3 DNA reads TGCGCCAGCAGCCTGACTCGGGGGACCGGGGAGCTGTTTTTT. It specifies CASSLTRGTGELFF. The V call is TRBV5-1, the J call TRBJ2-2; D possibly corresponds to TRBD2 (6 bases). The V gene's germline CDR1 is SGHRS and CDR2 YFSETQ. Trimming took 4 bases from V and 5 from J, leaving 12 bases between them. The CDR3 consists of 14 residues.

The sample holds one count of this clone. CDR3 sequence: CASSLSAGGTYEQYF. The DNA of the CDR3 is TGTGCCAGCAGTTTATCCGCGGGGGGTACCTACGAGCAGTACTTC. The rearrangement uses TRBV27 and TRBJ2-5; 8 bases fit TRBD2. TRBJ2-7 matches the DNA end more closely, so the J call is doubtful. The CDR3 has 15 amino acids. The germline V gene has CDR1 MNHEY and CDR2 SMNVEV (reference sequence).

V and J are TRBV4-1 and TRBJ2-3; 9 bases are shared with TRBD1. J gave up 1 base and V 7 bases, and 6 bases lay outside the gene matches. From germline, CDR1 is MGHRA and CDR2 YSYEKL. The CDR3 runs to 15 residues. For the CDR3, the DNA is TGCGCCAGCAATGTACAGGGGGCCGGCACAGATACGCAGTATTTT. This gives the protein CASNVQGAGTDTQYF.

This clone has more than one count but fewer than ten. V is TRBV9 and J is TRBJ2-1, with TRBD2 as a possible D gene (5 bases). Germline values: CDR1 SGDLS, CDR2 YYNGEE. This CDR3 comprises 14 residues. Trimming took 0 bases from V and 7 from J, leaving 11 bases between them. CDR3 sequence: CASSVAGWSNEQFF. In nucleotides, the CDR3 is TGTGCCAGCAGCGTAGCGGGATGGTCGAATGAGCAGTTCTTC.

J is TRBJ2-5 and V is TRBV5-1, with D maybe TRBD1 (6 bases). The CDR3 totals 12 residues. Germline CDR1 and CDR2: SGHRS and YFSETQ. V was clipped by 9 bases and J by 5 bases, with 14 bases between them. The CDR3 coding sequence is TGCGCCACCCACAGGGACCCGGAGACCCAGTACTTC. This translates into CATHRDPETQYF.

V is TRBV19 and J is TRBJ1-1; 10 bases line up with TRBD1. This CDR3 region has 13 residues. The V gene end was trimmed by 8 bases and the J gene end by 7 bases; junction bases not matched to a gene: 7. Looked up from germline, CDR1 is LNHDA and CDR2 is SQIVND (reference sequence). CDR3 residues: CASEDRGVFEAFF. As DNA, the CDR3 is TGTGCCAGTGAGGACAGGGGGGTTTTTGAAGCTTTCTTT.

V gene TRBV7-2 combines with J gene TRBJ2-1; TRBD2 aligns across 7 bases. Germline CDR1 and CDR2: SGHTA and FQGNSA. The CDR3 spans 15 residues. V gave up 5 bases and J gave up 0 bases; unmatched junction bases: 4. Here the CDR3 reads CASSPLADSYNEQFF. In DNA form, the CDR3 reads TGTGCCAGCAGCCCGCTAGCGGACTCCTACAATGAGCAGTTCTTC. Based on the CDR3 plus reference TRBV7-2 and TRBJ2-1, the full variable domain is GAGVSQSPSNKVTEKGKDVELRCDPISGHTALYWYRQSLGQGLEFLIYFQGNSAPDKSGLPSDRFSAERTGGSVSTLTIQRTQQEDSAVYLCASSPLADSYNEQFFGPGTRLTVL.

This chain connects TRBV6-1 to TRBJ2-2; D is possibly TRBD2 (6 bases). The CDR3 extends over 15 amino acids. CDR1 MNHNS and CDR2 SASEGT come from the germline V gene. V was cut by 2 bases and J by 6 bases, with 13 bases left in between. The CDR3 loop is CASSERAPGAGELFF. The CDR3, as DNA: TGTGCCAGCAGTGAAAGGGCCCCGGGGGCCGGGGAGCTGTTTTTT.

This clone has only a few counts. The chain employs TRBV5-1 and TRBJ2-3, with TRBD2 as a possible D gene (5 bases). Germline CDR1 is SGHRS and CDR2 is YFSETQ. V was shortened by 1 base and J by 2 bases, with 14 bases between the two germline ends. CDR3 length equals 16 residues. DNA for the CDR3: TGCGCCAGCAGCTTGCGGGATGTCGGGATCACAGATACGCAGTATTTT. This translates into CASSLRDVGITDTQYF. Combining the CDR3 with reference TRBV5-1 and TRBJ2-3 gives the whole variable domain KAGVTQTPRYLIKTRGQQVTLSCSPISGHRSVSWYQQTPGQGLQFLFEYFSETQRNKGNFPGRFSGRQFSNSRSEMNVSTLELGDSALYLCASSLRDVGITDTQYFGPGTRLTVL.

The genes are TRBV7-9 and TRBJ2-1; 12 bases are a match to TRBD2. V shed 3 bases and J 9 bases; nucleotides not matched to a gene: 6. Germline V CDR1 and CDR2: SEHNR, FQNEAQ (reference sequence). The CDR3 is 15 residues long. The CDR3 region is CASSFASGRAGEQFF. In nucleotides, the CDR3 is TGTGCCAGCAGCTTTGCTAGCGGGAGGGCGGGTGAGCAGTTCTTC.

This clone was picked up a small number of times. The chain recombines TRBV18 with TRBJ1-2, with D unresolved. CDR3 length: 14 residues. The V gene lost 0 bases and the J gene lost 8 bases, with 13 bases spanning the gap. The germline gives CDR1 KGHSH, CDR2 LQKENI. This chain's CDR3 is CASSPPEGASGYTF. The CDR3 bases are TGTGCCAGCTCACCACCGGAGGGCGCTTCCGGCTACACCTTC.

The chain is built from TRBV7-6 and TRBJ2-7, with TRBD1 identical over 7 bases. The junction had 16 bases not matched to a gene; V was cut back by 4 bases and J by 1 base. Looked up from germline, CDR1 is SGHVS and CDR2 is FNYEAQ. CDR3 length: 18 residues. The CDR3 DNA reads TGTGCCAGCAGCTATACTTATCCGGGACAGCACAGTTCCTACGAGCAGTACTTC. Translated, it gives CASSYTYPGQHSSYEQYF.